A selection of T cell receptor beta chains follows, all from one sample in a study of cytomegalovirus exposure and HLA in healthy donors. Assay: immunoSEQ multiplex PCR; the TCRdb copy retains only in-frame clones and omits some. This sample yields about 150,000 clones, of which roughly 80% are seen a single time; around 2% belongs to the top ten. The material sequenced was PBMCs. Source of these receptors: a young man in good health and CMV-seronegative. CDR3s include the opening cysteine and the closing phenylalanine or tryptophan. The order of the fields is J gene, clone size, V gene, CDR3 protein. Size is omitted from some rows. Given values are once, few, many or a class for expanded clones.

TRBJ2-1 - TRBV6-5 CASRRGLWGYNEQFF
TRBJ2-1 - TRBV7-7 CASSLGQGGDSQFF
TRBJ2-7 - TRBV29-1 CSALLRDQYEQYF
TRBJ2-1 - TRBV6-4 CASGSLRRQANEQFF
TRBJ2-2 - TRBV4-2 CASSQEPSGRVTGELFF
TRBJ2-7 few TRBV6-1 CASTKGGQTYEQYF
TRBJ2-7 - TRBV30 CAWPTLAGGREQYF
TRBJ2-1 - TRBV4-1 CASSQEAASGRGGEQFF
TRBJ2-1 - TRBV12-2 CASRHKISSNEQFF
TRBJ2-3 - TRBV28 CASSPVTGGDTQYF
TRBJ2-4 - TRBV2 CASSSRLAKNIQYF
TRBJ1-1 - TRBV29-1 CSVTGQGNTEAFF
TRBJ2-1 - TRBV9 CASSVLLAGQYNEQFF
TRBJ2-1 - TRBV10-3 CAISDGVAGVNEQFF
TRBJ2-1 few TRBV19 CASRSDGSSYNEQFF
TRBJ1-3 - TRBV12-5 CASGFLTGVGNTIYF
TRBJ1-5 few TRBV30 CAWSPSSFGQPQHF
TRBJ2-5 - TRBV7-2 CASSLSPSSGRARAETQYF
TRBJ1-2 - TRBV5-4 CASSLVEGQNYGYTF
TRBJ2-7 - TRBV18 CASSPGTSGYEQYF
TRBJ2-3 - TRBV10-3 CAISARDSYSTDTQYF
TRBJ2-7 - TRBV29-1 CSVDRASGRVPGEQYF
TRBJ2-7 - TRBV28 CASRPHWGLAGSSYEQYF
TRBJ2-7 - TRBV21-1 CASSLSPERGYEQYF
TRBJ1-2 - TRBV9 CASSVAGEGSYTF